This T cell receptor (beta chain) appears in the sequencing data of a study of T-cell memory formation after mild COVID-19. This clonotype was found many times. V gave up 5 bases and J gave up 11 bases, with 7 bases separating them. The CDR3 length is 10 residues. 5'RACE, which relied on constant-segment primers, yielded TCR alpha and TCR beta cDNA libraries carrying sample barcodes and UMIs. TCRdb processed the 5' RACE reads anew with MiXCR; each CDR3 protein has one entry. The sample carries about 140,000 distinct CDR3 sequences, approximately 5.7% recorded once. This clonotype was sampled from an adult woman who had mild COVID-19 (a few samples of this study predate the infection). Cell type and time point are not known. Sequenced: PBMCs or a T cell subset sorted from them (not recorded which). This chain connects TRBV12-3 or TRBV12-4 to TRBJ2-1; D is unresolved. The CDR3 loop is CASSLGKQFF. DNA of the CDR3: TGTGCCAGCAGTCTAGGCAAGCAGTTCTTC.